The T cell receptor beta chain described here comes from a study of blood T cell repertoires in COVID-19. V was clipped by 6 bases and J by 1 base; unmatched bases: 6. This CDR3 is 14 amino acids long. Germline values: CDR1 SGHRS, CDR2 YFSETQ. Under the authors' procedure: Reference gene primers were amplified, and this amplification served to estimate nucleated cell counts. Produced via immunoSEQ multiplex PCR; TCRdb's table is partial and in-frame only. V and J calls and clone size are given by that table; D and trimming were obtained from the DNA. The sample records 200,000 to 250,000 clones, more than 65% being singletons.

The chain uses TRBV5-1 and TRBJ1-1; 7 nucleotides align to TRBD1. This receptor was obtained from a middle-aged woman who had recovered from COVID-19. What was sequenced was peripheral blood. The CDR3 DNA reads as TGCGCCAGCACGAGGGGGCGCGGGAACACTGAAGCTTTCTTT. It specifies CASTRGRGNTEAFF.